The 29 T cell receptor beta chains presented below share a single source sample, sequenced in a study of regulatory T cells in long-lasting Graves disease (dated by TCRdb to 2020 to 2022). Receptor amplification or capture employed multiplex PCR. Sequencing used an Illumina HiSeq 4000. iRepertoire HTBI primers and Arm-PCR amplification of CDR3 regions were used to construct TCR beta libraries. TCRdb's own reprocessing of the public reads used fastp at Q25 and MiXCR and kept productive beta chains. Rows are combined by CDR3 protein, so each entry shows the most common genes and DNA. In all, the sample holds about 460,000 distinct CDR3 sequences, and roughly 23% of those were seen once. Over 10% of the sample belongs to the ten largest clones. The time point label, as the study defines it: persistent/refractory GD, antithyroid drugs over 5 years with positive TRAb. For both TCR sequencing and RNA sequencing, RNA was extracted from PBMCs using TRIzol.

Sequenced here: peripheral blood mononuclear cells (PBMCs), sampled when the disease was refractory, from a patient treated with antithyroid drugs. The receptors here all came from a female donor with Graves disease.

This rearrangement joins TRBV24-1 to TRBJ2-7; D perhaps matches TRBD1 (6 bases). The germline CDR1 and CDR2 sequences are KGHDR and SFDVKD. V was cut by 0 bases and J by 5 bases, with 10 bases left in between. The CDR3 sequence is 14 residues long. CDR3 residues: CATSDLQQGNEQYF. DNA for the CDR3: TGTGCCACCAGTGATTTGCAACAGGGTAACGAGCAGTACTTC.

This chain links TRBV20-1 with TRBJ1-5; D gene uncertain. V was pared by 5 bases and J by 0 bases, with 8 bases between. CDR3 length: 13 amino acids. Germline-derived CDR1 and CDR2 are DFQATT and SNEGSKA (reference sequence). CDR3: CSAGRDSNQPQHF. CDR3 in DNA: TGCAGTGCTGGGAGGGATAGCAATCAGCCCCAGCATTTT.

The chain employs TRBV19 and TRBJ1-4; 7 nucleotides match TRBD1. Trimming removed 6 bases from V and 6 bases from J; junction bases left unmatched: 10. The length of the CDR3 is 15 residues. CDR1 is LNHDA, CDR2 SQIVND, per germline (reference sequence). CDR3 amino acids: CASSHGTAGDEKLFF. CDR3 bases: TGTGCCAGTAGCCATGGGACAGCGGGCGATGAAAAACTGTTTTTT.

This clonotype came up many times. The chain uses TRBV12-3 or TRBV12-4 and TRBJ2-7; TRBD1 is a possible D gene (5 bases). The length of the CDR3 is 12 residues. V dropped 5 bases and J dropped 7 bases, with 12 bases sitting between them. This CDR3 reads CASSVRVGEQYF. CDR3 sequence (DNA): TGTGCCAGCAGTGTCAGGGTAGGGGAGCAGTACTTC.

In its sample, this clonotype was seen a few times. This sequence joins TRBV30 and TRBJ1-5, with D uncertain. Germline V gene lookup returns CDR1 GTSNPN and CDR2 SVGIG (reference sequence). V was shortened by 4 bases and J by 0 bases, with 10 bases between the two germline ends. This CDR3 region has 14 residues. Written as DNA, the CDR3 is TGTGCCTGGATCGAACCTAATAGCAATCAGCCCCAGCATTTT. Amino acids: CAWIEPNSNQPQHF.

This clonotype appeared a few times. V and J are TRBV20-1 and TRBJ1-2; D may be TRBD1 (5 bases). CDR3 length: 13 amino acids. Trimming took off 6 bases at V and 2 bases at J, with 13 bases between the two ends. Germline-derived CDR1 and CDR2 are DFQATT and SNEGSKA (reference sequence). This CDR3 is CSASSGGNYGYTF. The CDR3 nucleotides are TGCAGTGCAAGCTCCGGGGGGAACTATGGCTACACCTTC.

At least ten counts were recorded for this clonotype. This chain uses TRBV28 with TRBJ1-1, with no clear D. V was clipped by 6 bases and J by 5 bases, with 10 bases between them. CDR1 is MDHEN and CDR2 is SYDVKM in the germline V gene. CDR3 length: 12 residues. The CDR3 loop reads CASSERGTEAFF. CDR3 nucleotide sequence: TGTGCCAGCAGCGAGCGAGGAACTGAAGCTTTCTTT. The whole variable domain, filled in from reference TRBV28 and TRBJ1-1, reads DVKVTQSSRYLVKRTGEKVFLECVQDMDHENMFWYRQDPGLGLRLIYFSYDVKMKEKGDIPEGYSVSREKKERFSLILESASTNQTSMYLCASSERGTEAFFGQGTRLTVV.

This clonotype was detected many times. The DNA of the CDR3 is TGTGCCAGCAGTGAATACAGGGGGATCACTGAAGCTTTCTTT. It specifies CASSEYRGITEAFF. The chain has TRBV2 and TRBJ1-1; 8 nucleotides align to TRBD1. This CDR3 is 14 amino acids long. Looked up from germline, CDR1 is SNHLY and CDR2 is FYNNEI. The ends lost 2 bases at V and 4 bases at J; junction bases unmatched: 3.

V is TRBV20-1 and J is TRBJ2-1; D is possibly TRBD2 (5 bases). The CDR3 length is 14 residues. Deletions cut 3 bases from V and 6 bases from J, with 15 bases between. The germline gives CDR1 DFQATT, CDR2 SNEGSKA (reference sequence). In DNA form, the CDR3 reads TGCAGTGCTAGGCCCTGGGCTAGCCCCAATGAGCAGTTCTTC. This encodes CSARPWASPNEQFF.

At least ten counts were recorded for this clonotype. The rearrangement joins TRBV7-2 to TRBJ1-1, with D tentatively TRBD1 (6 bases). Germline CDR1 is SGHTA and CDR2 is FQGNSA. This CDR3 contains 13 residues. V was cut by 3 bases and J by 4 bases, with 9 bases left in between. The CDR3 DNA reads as TGTGCCAGCAGCTTGGGGACATTCACTGAAGCTTTCTTT. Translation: CASSLGTFTEAFF.

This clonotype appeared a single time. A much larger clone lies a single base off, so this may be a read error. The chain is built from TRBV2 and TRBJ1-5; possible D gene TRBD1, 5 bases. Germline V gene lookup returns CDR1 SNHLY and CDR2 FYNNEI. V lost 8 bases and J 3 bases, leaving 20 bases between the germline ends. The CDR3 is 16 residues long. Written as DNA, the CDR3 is TGTGCCAGCGGTTACCGGGGAACGGGGGTCAATCAGCCCCAGCATTTT. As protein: CASGYRGTGVNQPQHF.

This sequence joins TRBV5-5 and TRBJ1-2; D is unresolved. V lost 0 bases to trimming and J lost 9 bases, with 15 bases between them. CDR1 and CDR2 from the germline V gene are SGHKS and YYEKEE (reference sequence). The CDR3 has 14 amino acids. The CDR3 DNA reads TGTGCCAGCAGCTTGGCCCGGGGAAGGGCCAGCTACACCTTC. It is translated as CASSLARGRASYTF. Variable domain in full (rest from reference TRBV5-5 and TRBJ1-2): DAGVTQSPTHLIKTRGQQVTLRCSPISGHKSVSWYQQVLGQGPQFIFQYYEKEERGRGNFPDRFSARQFPNYSSELNVNALLLGDSALYLCASSLARGRASYTFGSGTRLTVV.

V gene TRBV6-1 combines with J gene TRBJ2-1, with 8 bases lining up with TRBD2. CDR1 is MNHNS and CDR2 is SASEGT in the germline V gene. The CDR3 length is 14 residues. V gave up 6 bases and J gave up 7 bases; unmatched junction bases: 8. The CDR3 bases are TGTGCCAGCAGGCAACGGCGGGAGGATAATGAGCAGTTCTTC. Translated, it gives CASRQRREDNEQFF.

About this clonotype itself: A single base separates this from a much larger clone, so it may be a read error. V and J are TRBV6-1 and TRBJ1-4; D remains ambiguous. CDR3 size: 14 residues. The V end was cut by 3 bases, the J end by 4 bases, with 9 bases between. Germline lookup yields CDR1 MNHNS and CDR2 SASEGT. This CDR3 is CASSDGGGNEKLFF. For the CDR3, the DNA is TGTGCCAGCAGTGACGGAGGAGGTAATGAAAAACTGTTTTTT.

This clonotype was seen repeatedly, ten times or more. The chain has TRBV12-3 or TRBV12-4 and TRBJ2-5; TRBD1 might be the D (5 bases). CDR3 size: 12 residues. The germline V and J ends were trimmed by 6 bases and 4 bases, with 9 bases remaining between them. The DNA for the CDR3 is TGTGCCAGCAGGTCAAGGGGAGAGACCCAGTACTTC. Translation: CASRSRGETQYF.

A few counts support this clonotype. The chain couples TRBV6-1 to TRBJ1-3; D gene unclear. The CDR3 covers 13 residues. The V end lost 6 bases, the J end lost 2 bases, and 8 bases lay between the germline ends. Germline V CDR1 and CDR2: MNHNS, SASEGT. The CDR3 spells CASSPRPGNTIYF. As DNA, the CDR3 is TGTGCCAGCAGCCCCCGGCCTGGAAACACCATATATTTT.

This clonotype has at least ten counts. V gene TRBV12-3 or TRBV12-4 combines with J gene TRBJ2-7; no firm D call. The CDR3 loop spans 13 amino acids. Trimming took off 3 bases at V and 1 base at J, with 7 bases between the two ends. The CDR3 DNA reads TGTGCCAGCAGTTTTGGTAGTTCCTACGAGCAGTACTTC. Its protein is CASSFGSSYEQYF.

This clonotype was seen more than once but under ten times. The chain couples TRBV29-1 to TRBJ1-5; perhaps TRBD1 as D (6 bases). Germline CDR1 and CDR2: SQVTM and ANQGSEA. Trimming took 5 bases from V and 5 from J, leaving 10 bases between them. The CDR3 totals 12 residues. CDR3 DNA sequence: TGCAGCGTTTGGGACACTCATCAGCCCCAGCATTTT. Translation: CSVWDTHQPQHF.

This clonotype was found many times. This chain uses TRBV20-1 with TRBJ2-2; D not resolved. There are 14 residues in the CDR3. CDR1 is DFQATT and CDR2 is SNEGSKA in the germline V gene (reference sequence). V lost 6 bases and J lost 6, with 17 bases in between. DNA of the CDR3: TGCAGTGCACTGGGATTAGCTAGTCCCGGGGAGCTGTTTTTT. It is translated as CSALGLASPGELFF.

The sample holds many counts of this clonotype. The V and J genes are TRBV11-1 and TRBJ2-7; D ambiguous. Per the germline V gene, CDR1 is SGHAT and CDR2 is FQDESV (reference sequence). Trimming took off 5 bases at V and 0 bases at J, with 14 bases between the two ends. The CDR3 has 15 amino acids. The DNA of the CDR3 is TGTGCCAGCAGCGACGGACGGACGATCTCCTACGAGCAGTACTTC. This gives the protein CASSDGRTISYEQYF.

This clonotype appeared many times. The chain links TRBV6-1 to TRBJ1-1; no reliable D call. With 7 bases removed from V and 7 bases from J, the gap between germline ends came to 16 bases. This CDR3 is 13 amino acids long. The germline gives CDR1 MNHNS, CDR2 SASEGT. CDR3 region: CASTVGTVGEAFF. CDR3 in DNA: TGTGCCAGCACAGTCGGAACAGTTGGTGAAGCTTTCTTT.

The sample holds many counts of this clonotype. This chain's CDR3 is CASSYSTGAHEQYF. Written as DNA, the CDR3 is TGTGCCAGCAGTTACTCCACAGGGGCCCACGAGCAGTACTTC. The chain has TRBV6-9 and TRBJ2-7; TRBD1 matches 7 bases. The germline V gene encodes CDR1 MNHGY and CDR2 SVAAGI. This CDR3 is 14 amino acids long. V trimming: 3 bases; J trimming: 5 bases; junction bases outside the gene matches: 7.

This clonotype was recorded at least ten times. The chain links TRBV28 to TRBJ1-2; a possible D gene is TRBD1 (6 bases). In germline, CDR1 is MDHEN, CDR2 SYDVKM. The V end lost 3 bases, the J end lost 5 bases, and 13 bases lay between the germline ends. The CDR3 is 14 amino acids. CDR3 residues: CASSFRGGRYGYTF. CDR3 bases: TGTGCCAGCAGTTTTAGAGGGGGACGGTATGGCTACACCTTC.

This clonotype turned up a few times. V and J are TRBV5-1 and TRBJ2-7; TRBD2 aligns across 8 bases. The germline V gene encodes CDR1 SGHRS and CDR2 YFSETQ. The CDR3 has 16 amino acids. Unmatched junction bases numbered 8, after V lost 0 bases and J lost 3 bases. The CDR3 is CASSLANSGSGYEQYF. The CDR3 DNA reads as TGCGCCAGCAGCTTGGCCAACAGCGGGAGCGGCTACGAGCAGTACTTC.

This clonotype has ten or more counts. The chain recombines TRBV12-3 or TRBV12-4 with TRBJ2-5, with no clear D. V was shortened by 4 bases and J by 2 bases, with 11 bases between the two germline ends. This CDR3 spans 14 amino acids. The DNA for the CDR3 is TGTGCCAGCAGTTCGGTGGCAGTACAAGAGACCCAGTACTTC. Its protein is CASSSVAVQETQYF.

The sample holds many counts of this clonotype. The chain's CDR3 is CASSSLLQGAGSPLHF. CDR3 coding DNA: TGTGCCAGCAGTTCCTTGTTGCAAGGGGCGGGTTCACCCCTCCACTTT. The chain is built from TRBV28 and TRBJ1-6; D might be TRBD1 (5 bases). Trimming removed 4 bases at V and 9 bases at J, with 19 bases between. CDR3 length equals 16 residues. The germline gives CDR1 MDHEN, CDR2 SYDVKM. Full variable domain (missing parts from reference TRBV28 and TRBJ1-6): DVKVTQSSRYLVKRTGEKVFLECVQDMDHENMFWYRQDPGLGLRLIYFSYDVKMKEKGDIPEGYSVSREKKERFSLILESASTNQTSMYLCASSSLLQGAGSPLHFGNGTRLTVT.

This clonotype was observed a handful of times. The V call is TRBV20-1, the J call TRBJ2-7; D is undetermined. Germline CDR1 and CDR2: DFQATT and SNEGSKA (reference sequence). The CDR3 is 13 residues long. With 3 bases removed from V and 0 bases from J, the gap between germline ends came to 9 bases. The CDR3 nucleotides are TGCAGTGCTAGGCGAGACCCCTCCTACGAGCAGTACTTC. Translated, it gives CSARRDPSYEQYF.

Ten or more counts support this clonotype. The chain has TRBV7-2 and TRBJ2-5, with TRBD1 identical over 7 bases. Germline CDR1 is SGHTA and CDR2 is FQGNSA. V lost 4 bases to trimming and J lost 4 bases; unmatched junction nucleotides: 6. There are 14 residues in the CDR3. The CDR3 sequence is CASSYSTGVETQYF. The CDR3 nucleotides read TGTGCCAGCAGCTACTCAACAGGGGTAGAGACCCAGTACTTC.

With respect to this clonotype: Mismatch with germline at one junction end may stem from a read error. CDR3: CAGSGDNTEAFF. CDR3 DNA: TGTGCCGGCAGCGGGGACAACACTGAAGCTTTCTTT. This sequence joins TRBV12-3 or TRBV12-4 and TRBJ1-1, with D maybe TRBD1 (5 bases). CDR3 size: 12 residues.